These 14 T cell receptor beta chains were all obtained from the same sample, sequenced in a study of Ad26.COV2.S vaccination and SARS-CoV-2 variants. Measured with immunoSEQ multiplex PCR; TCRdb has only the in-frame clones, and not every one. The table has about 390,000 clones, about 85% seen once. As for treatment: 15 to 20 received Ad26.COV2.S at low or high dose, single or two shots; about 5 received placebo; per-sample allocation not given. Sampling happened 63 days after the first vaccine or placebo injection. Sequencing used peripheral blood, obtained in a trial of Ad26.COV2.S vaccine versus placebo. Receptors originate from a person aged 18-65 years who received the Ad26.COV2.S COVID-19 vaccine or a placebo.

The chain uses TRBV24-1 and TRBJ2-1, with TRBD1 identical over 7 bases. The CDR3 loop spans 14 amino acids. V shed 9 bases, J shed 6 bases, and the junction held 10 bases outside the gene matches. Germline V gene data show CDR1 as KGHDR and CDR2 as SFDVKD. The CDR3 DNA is TGTGCCACCTTTTCCCGGGACAGCCGCAATGAGCAGTTCTTC. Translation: CATFSRDSRNEQFF.

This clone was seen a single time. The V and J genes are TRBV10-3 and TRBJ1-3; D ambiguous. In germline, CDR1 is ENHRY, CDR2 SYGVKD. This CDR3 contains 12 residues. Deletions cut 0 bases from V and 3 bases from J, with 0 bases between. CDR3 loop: CAISESGNTIYF. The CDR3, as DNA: TGTGCCATCAGTGAGTCTGGAAACACCATATATTTT.

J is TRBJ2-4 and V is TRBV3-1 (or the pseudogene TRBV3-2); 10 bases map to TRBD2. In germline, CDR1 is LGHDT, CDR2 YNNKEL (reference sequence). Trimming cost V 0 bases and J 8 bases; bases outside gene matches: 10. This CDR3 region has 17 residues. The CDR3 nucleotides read TGTGCCAGCAGCCAAGATCCAGCGGGGGGGCTATGGGACATTCAGTACTTC. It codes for CASSQDPAGGLWDIQYF.

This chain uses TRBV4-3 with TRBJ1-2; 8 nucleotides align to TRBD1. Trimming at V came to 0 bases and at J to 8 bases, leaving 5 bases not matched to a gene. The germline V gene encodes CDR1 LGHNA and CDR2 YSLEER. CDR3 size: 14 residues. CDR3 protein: CASSQDRGREGYTF. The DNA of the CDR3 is TGCGCCAGCAGCCAAGACAGGGGGCGGGAGGGCTACACCTTC.

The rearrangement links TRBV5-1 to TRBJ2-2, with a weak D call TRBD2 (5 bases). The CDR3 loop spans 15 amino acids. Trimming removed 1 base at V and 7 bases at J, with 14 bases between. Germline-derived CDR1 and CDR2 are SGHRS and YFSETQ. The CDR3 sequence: CASSLIEGYNGELFF. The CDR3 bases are TGCGCCAGCAGCTTGATTGAGGGATACAACGGGGAGCTGTTTTTT. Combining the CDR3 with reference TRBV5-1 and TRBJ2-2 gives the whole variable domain KAGVTQTPRYLIKTRGQQVTLSCSPISGHRSVSWYQQTPGQGLQFLFEYFSETQRNKGNFPGRFSGRQFSNSRSEMNVSTLELGDSALYLCASSLIEGYNGELFFGEGSRLTVL.

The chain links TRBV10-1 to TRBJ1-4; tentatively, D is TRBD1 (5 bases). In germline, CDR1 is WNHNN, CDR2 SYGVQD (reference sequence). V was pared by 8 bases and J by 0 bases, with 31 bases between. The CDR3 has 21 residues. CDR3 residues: CASATLRGLTASSATNEKLFF. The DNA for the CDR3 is TGCGCCAGCGCGACCTTGAGGGGCCTGACGGCCTCCTCAGCAACTAATGAAAAACTGTTTTTT.

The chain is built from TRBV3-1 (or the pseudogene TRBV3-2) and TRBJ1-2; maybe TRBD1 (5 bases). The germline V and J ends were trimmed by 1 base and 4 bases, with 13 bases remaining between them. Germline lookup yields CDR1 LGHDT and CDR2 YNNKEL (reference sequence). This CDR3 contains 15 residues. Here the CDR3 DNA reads TGTGCCAGCAGCCAAGGGCTGGGGGTGGGCTATGGCTACACCTTC. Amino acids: CASSQGLGVGYGYTF.

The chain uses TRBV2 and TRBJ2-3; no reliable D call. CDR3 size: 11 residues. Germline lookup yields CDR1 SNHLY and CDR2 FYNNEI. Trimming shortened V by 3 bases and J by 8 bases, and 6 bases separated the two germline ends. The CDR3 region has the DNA TGTGCCAGCAGTGATTTTGCTACGCAGTATTTT. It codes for CASSDFATQYF.

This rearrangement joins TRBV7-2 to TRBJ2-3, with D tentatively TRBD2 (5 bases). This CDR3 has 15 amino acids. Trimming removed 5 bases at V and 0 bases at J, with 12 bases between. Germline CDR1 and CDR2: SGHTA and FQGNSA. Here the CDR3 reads CASSQGLLSTDTQYF. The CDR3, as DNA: TGTGCCAGCAGCCAAGGACTCCTTAGCACAGATACGCAGTATTTT.

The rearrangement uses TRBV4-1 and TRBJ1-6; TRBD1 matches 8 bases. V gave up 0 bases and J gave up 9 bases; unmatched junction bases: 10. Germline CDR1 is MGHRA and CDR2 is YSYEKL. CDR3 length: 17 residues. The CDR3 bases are TGCGCCAGCAGCCAAGAAGTAGGGGCAGGGGGCACTTCACCCCTCCACTTT. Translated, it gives CASSQEVGAGGTSPLHF.

In DNA form, the CDR3 reads TGTGCCAGTAGTCCGACGGGACTAGTTGCAGAGACCCAGTACTTC. It specifies CASSPTGLVAETQYF. The rearrangement links TRBV19 to TRBJ2-5, with 8 bases lining up with TRBD2. Germline trimming cut 5 bases from V and 4 bases from J; bases unmatched to any gene: 9. This CDR3 is built from 15 residues. Looked up from germline, CDR1 is LNHDA and CDR2 is SQIVND (reference sequence).

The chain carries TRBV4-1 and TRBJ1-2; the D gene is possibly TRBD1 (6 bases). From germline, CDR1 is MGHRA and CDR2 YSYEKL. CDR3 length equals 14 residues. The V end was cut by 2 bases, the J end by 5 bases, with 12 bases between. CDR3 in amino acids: CASSQPGAGYGYTF. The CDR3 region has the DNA TGCGCCAGCAGCCAACCAGGGGCGGGGTATGGCTACACCTTC.

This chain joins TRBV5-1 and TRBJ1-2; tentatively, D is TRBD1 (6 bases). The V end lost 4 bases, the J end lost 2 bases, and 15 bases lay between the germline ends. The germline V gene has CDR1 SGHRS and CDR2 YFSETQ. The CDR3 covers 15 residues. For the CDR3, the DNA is TGCGCCAGCAGCGACCCCGACAGGCTAAACTATGGCTACACCTTC. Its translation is CASSDPDRLNYGYTF.

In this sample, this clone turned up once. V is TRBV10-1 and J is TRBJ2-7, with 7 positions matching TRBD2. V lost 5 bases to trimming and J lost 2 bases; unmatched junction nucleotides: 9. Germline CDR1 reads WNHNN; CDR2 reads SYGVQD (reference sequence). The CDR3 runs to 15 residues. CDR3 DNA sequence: TGCGCCAGCAGTCTAGGGCGGGGGATCACCTACGAGCAGTACTTC. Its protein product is CASSLGRGITYEQYF.